This T cell receptor beta chain was sequenced for a study of post-analysis software for immune sequencing data. The study's findings and limits: Elevated frequency relative to controls characterized roughly 5 TRBV segments in patients, TRBV5-6, TRBV5-1 and TRBV20-1 among them. With F measure, samples from one preparation batch clustered together strongly. People with multiple sclerosis had a significantly lower normalized Chao1 diversity than controls did.

The CDR3 covers 14 residues. The V gene's germline CDR1 is MNHEY and CDR2 SVGAGI. Between the trimmed V and J ends, which lost 1 base and 4 bases, there was a span of 9 bases. Libraries were made from TCR beta cDNA, and they carried unique molecular identifiers. From approximately 0.95 to 9.8 million T cells, 500,000 or so cDNA molecules were obtained. In TCRdb, the PCR reads were re-called with MiXCR into one record per CDR3 protein. This sample has 400,000 to 500,000 distinct CDR3 sequences, with less than 40% found just once. As for this clonotype: The antigen remains undetermined.

The specimen was blood. The receptor was isolated from a girl aged 2 to 9 with multiple sclerosis. This chain joins TRBV6-5 and TRBJ2-3, with no clear D. CDR3 protein: CASSYFLRADTQYF. The CDR3 DNA is TGTGCCAGCAGTTACTTTTTGCGCGCAGATACGCAGTATTTT.